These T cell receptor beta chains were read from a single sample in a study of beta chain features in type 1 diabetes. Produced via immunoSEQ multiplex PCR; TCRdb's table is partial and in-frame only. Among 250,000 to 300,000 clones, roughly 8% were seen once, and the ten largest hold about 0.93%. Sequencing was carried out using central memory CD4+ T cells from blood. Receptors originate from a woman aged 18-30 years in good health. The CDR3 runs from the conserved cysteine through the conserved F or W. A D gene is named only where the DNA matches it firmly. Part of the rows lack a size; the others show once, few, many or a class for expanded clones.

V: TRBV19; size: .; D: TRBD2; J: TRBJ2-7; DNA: TGTGCCAGTAGTCTTCAAGCGGGAGGTCGGTACGAGCAGTACTTC; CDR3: CASSLQAGGRYEQYF
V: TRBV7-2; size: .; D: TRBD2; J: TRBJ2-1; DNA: TGTGCCAGCAGCTTAGGCGGGAGTGTCGATGAGCAGTTCTTC; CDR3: CASSLGGSVDEQFF
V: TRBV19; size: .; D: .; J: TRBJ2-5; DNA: TGTGCCAGTAGCAAGACAGGCGGGTATGAGACCCAGTACTTC; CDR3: CASSKTGGYETQYF
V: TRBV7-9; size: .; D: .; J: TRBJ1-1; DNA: TGTGCCAGCAGCGTAGGAGGGGGAGGCGGCACTGAAGCTTTCTTT; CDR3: CASSVGGGGGTEAFF
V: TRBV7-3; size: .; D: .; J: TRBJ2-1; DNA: TGTGCCAGCAGCTTGATCGGGAAGGGAGAGCAGTTCTTC; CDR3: CASSLIGKGEQFF
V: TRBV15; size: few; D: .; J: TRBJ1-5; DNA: TGTGCCACCAGCAGAGATAAGATCCAGCCCCAGCATTTT; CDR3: CATSRDKIQPQHF
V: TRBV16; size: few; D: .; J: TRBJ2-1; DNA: TGTGCCAGCAGCCAATCGGGGAAGGGGGGTGAGCAGTTCTTC; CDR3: CASSQSGKGGEQFF
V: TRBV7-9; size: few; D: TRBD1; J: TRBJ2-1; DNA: TGTGCCAGCAGCCACAACCGGGACAGGGGGTTCTATGAGCAGTTCTTC; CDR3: CASSHNRDRGFYEQFF
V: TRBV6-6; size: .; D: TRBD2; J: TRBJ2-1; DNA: TGTGCCAGCAGTTACTCCCCGGGGGGATACAATGAGCAGTTCTTC; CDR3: CASSYSPGGYNEQFF
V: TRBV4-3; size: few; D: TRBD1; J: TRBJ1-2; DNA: TGCGCCAGCAGCCAAGACCAGGGGGCAACTGGCTACACCTTC; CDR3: CASSQDQGATGYTF
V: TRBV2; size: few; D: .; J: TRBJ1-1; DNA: TGTGCCAGCAGTGCCCAGGGGTGGAACACTGAAGCTTTCTTT; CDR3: CASSAQGWNTEAFF
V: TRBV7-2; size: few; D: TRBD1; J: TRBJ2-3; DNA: TGTGCCAGCAAAAAAGGGGGCGACGGAGATACGCAGTATTTT; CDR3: CASKKGGDGDTQYF
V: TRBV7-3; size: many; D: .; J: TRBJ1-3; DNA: TGTGCCAGCACCCGGGAGGTTGGAAACACCATATATTTT; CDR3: CASTREVGNTIYF
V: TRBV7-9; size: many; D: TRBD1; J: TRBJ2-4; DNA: TGTGCCAGCAGCATCTCCGGGACAGGGATAAACATTCAGTACTTC; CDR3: CASSISGTGINIQYF
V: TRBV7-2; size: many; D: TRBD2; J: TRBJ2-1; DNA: TGTGCCAGCAGCCTCCTGGACGGGAGGGAGGATGAGCAGTTCTTC; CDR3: CASSLLDGREDEQFF
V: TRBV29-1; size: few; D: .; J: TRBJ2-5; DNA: TGCAGCGTTGAGGGAGCGGAAAAAGAGACCCAGTACTTC; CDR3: CSVEGAEKETQYF
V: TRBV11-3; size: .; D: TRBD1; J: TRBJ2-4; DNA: TGTGCCAGCAGCCCCCAGACAGGGGAGTTCGGAAACATTCAGTACTTC; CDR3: CASSPQTGEFGNIQYF
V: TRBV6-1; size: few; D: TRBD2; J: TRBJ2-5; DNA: TGTGCCAGCTCCTTGACTAGCGGGGGGCTGGAGACCCAGTACTTC; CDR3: CASSLTSGGLETQYF
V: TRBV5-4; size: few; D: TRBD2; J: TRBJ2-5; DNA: TGTGCCAGCAGAGAGACTAGCGGAGGGCTTCTCCAAGAGACCCAGTACTTC; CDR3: CASRETSGGLLQETQYF
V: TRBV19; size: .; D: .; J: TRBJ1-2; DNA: TGTGCCAGTAAAAAGGGGGTAGACCGACGGGGCTACACCTTC; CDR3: CASKKGVDRRGYTF
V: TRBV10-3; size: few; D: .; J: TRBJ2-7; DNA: TGTGCCATGCCGGGACGGATCTCCTACGAGCAGTACTTC; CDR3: CAMPGRISYEQYF
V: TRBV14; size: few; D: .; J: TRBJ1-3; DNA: TGTGCCAGCAGCCTTGCAGGGTTCTCTGGAAACACCATATATTTT; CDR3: CASSLAGFSGNTIYF
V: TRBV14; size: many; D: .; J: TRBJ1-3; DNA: TGTGCCAGCAGGGGATTGTCTGGAAACACCATATATTTT; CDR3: CASRGLSGNTIYF
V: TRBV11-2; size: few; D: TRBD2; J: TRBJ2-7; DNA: TGTGCCAGCAAGGGCATACTAGCGGGGGGCTACGAGCAGTACTTC; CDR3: CASKGILAGGYEQYF
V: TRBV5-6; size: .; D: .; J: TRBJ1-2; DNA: TGTGCCAGCAGCTTGCCTACCGGGACCCTCTATGGCTACACCTTC; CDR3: CASSLPTGTLYGYTF
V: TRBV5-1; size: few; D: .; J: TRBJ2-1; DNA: TGCGCCAGCAGCTTGGGGGGTCCCGAGACAGGCCCCTTGGGGCAGTTCTTC; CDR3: CASSLGGPETGPLGQFF
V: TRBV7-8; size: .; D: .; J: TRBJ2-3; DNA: TGTGCCAGCAGCTTCGGAGCGGATACGCAGTATTTT; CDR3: CASSFGADTQYF
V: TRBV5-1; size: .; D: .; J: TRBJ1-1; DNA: TGCGCCAGCGGACTGGGACTGACGCTGAACACTGAAGCTTTCTTT; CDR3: CASGLGLTLNTEAFF
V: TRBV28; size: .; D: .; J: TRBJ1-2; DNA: TGTGCCACCGGAGGAAGGCCTATTCTCTATGGCTACACCTTC; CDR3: CATGGRPILYGYTF
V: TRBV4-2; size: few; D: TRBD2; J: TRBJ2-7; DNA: TGTGCCAGCAGCCAAGGCGGGGGATCGGTCTACGAGCAGTACTTC; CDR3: CASSQGGGSVYEQYF
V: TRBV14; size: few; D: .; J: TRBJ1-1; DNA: TGTGCCAGCAGCCAAGATCAGTTCGGGTACGGGAACACTGAAGCTTTCTTT; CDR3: CASSQDQFGYGNTEAFF
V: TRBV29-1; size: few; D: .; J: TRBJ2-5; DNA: TGCAGCGTTGTCCCCTTCCTCAGGGAGTCGGGTGAGACCCAGTACTTC; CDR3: CSVVPFLRESGETQYF
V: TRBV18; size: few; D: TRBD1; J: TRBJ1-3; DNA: TGTGCCAGCTCATCCCCGGGACAGCCCTCTGGAAACACCATATATTTT; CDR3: CASSSPGQPSGNTIYF
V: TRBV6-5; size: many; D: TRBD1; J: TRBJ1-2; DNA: TGTGCCAGCAGCGAAACGGGACAGCTAGGCTACACCTTC; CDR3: CASSETGQLGYTF
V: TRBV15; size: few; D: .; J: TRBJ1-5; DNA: TGTGCCACCAGCAGAAAGGAAAGGGGAGGGGGTCAGCCCCAGCATTTT; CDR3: CATSRKERGGGQPQHF
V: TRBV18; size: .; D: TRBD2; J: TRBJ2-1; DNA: TGTGCCAGCTCAGTTACTAGCGGCTCCTACAATGAGCAGTTCTTC; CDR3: CASSVTSGSYNEQFF
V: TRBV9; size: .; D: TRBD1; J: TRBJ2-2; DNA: TGTGCCAGCAGGGACAGGGGTGAATCCGGGGAGCTGTTTTTT; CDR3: CASRDRGESGELFF
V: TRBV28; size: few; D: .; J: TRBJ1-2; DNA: TGTGCCAGCAGTTTAAGCTATGGCTACACCTTC; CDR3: CASSLSYGYTF
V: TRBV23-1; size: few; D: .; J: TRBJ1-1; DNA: TGCGCCAGCAGTCAATCGCGCGACAGGAGACCCACGAACACTGAAGCTTTCTTT; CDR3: CASSQSRDRRPTNTEAFF
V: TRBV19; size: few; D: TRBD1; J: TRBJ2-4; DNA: TGTGCCAGTAGTGCGTCCGGGACAGGGGAAAACATTCAGTACTTC; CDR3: CASSASGTGENIQYF
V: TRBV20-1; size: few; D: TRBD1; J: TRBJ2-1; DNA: TGCAGTGCTGACAGGGTCAATGAGCAGTTCTTC; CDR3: CSADRVNEQFF
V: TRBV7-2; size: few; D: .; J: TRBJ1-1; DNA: TGTGCCAGCAGCTTAGCCCTCAGGAACACTGAAGCTTTCTTT; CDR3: CASSLALRNTEAFF
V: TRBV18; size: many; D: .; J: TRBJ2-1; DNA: TGTGCCAGCTCGCCGGGACCGGAGAAGTTCTTC; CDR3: CASSPGPEKFF
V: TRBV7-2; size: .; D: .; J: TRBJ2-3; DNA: TGTGCCAGCAGCTTAAACCCGCGGGGCGGCACAGATACGCAGTATTTT; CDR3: CASSLNPRGGTDTQYF
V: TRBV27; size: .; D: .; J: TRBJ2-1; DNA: TGTGCCAGCAGTTTATCCGGACTATCTAGCTTTCAGTTCTTC; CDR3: CASSLSGLSSFQFF
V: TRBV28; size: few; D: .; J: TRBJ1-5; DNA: TGTGCCAGCAGCTCGACTCCTAGGCCCCAGCATTTT; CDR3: CASSSTPRPQHF
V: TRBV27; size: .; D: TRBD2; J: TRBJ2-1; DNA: TGTGCCAGCACCCCTGGACTAGCGGGGCCCCAGGAGCAGTTCTTC; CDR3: CASTPGLAGPQEQFF
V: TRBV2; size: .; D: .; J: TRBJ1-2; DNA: TGTGCCAGCAGTGAAGCTGGACAGTCAATCGGTGGCTACACCTTC; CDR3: CASSEAGQSIGGYTF
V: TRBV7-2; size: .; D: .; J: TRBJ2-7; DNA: TGTGCCAGCAGCTTAGCAACCTACGAGCAGTACTTC; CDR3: CASSLATYEQYF
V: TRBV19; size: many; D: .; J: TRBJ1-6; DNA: TGTGCCAGTAGGTCGCAAGGGGGGAGGCACCCCAACTCACCCCTCCACTTT; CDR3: CASRSQGGRHPNSPLHF
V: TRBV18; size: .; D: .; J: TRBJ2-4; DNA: TGTGCCAGCTCCCAACAGGGCGGTGGGGCCAAAAACATTCAGTACTTC; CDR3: CASSQQGGGAKNIQYF
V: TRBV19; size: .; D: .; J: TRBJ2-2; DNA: TGTGCCAGTAGACATGACACCTCGGGCGGGGAGCTGTTTTTT; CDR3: CASRHDTSGGELFF
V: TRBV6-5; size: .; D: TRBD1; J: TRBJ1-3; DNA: TGTGCCAGCAGTCAGGGGGGCGTGATATATTTT; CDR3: CASSQGGVIYF
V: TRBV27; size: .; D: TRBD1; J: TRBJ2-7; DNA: TGTGCCAGCAGCTTACAGGGGGACGGCGAGCAGTACTTC; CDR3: CASSLQGDGEQYF
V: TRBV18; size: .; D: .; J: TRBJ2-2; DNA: TGTGCCAGCTCACCACCGATCGGGGAGCTGTTTTTT; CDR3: CASSPPIGELFF
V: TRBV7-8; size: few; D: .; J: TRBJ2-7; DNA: TGTGCCAGCAGCTTGTCTGCGGGAAGGACCTACTACGAGCAGTACTTC; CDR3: CASSLSAGRTYYEQYF
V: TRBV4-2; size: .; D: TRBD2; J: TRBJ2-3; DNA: TGTGCCAGCAGCCAAGTTGCCCTGGGTAGCGGGGGTGCAGATACGCAGTATTTT; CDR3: CASSQVALGSGGADTQYF